This T cell receptor (beta chain) originates from a study of response to subunit inactivated influenza vaccine. J lost 2 bases, V lost 3 bases, and 3 bases had no gene match. Per germline, CDR1 MDHEN and CDR2 SYDVKM. The CDR3 runs to 14 residues. TCRdb passed the RT-PCR reads through MiXCR, listing each CDR3 protein once. The sample lists roughly 760,000 distinct CDR3 sequences, 20% to 25% occurring once. Overall study findings and caveats: Authors proposed each seasonal influenza vaccination draws in few new T cells.

In its sample, this clonotype was seen a few times. Antigen specificity is unknown. Source: PBMCs from blood, taken around 5 days after vaccination. The chain joins TRBV28 to TRBJ2-7; 8 nucleotides line up with TRBD2. This sequence was found in a man aged 50 to 59 who received an inactivated influenza vaccine. The CDR3 sequence: CASSLALAAYEQYF. The CDR3 DNA is TGTGCCAGCAGTTTGGCACTAGCGGCCTACGAGCAGTACTTC.